Sequencing of this T cell receptor beta chain was carried out in a study of T cells after yellow fever vaccination. Study conclusions and caveats: One caveat is that FACS-sorted repertoires could contain abundant clonotypes contaminating from the bulk population. Reappearance after the booster was observed for most primary-vaccination clones (roughly 97% CD4, roughly 88% CD8).

TCR cDNA, made by 5'RACE template switching, carried an added universal primer site and UMIs. One entry per CDR3 protein results from TCRdb running MiXCR on the 5' RACE reads. The data contain just under 85,000 distinct CDR3 sequences, roughly 13% of them seen just once; the ten biggest clones take up about 22%. The CDR3 is 15 residues long. The V end was cut by 6 bases, the J end by 0 bases, with 15 bases between. Looked up from germline, CDR1 is SGHTA and CDR2 is FQGNSA. This specimen consisted of CD8+ T cells not binding an NS4B(214-222) dextramer, sorted from PBMCs, obtained approximately 22 days after the first yellow fever vaccination. The V gene is TRBV7-2, the J gene TRBJ2-7; D remains ambiguous. The sequence derives from a man aged 18-30 years who received the YFV17D yellow fever vaccine. The CDR3 DNA is TGTGCCAGCAGTTATAACGTTGGCTACTCCTACGAGCAGTACTTC. This gives the protein CASSYNVGYSYEQYF.